This T cell receptor (beta chain) derives from a study of T cells after yellow fever vaccination. Study at large: Each low-cell-number fraction was prepared by means of SMART-Seq v4 Ultra Low Input.

The sample holds a few counts of this clonotype. It was through 5'RACE template switching that TCR cDNA was made, with a universal primer site and UMIs added. Each CDR3 protein gets one entry after TCRdb re-called the 5' RACE reads with MiXCR. The sample yields hundreds of thousands of distinct CDR3 sequences, around 21% seen once. Looked up from germline, CDR1 is SEHNR and CDR2 is FQNEAQ (reference sequence). This CDR3 contains 17 residues. The V gene lost 6 bases and the J gene lost 0 bases, with 15 bases spanning the gap. The chain is built from TRBV7-9 and TRBJ1-6; no definite D call. This sequence was found in a man aged 25 to 40 who received the YFV17D yellow fever vaccine. Specimen: PBMCs, collected 15 days after the yellow fever booster vaccination. The CDR3: CASSLGGSSSYNSPLHF. CDR3 in DNA: TGTGCCAGCAGTCTAGGAGGGAGCAGCTCCTATAATTCACCCCTCCACTTT.